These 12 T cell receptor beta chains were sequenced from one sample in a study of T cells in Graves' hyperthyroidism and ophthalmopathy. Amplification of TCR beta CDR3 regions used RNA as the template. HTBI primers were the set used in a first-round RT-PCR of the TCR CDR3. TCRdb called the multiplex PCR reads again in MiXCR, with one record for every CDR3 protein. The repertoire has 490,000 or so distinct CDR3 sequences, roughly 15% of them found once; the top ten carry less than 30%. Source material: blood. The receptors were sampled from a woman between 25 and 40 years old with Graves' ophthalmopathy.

The CDR3 bases are TGTGCCAGCAGTTTATCAGGGCCGATCTCTGGAAACACCATATATTTT. Its translation: CASSLSGPISGNTIYF. The chain employs TRBV27 and TRBJ1-3; D unresolved. The CDR3 runs 16 residues. Looked up from germline, CDR1 is MNHEY and CDR2 is SMNVEV (reference sequence). Trimming left V 0 bases short and J 0 bases short, with 9 bases between.

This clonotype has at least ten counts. DNA for the CDR3: TGCAGTGCTCCCCCCCGGGGGGGCCACTACTATGGCTACACCTTC. As protein: CSAPPRGGHYYGYTF. The rearrangement uses TRBV20-1 and TRBJ1-2, with D perhaps matching TRBD1 (6 bases). This CDR3 is built from 15 residues. Germline loops: CDR1 DFQATT, CDR2 SNEGSKA (reference sequence). V dropped 5 bases and J dropped 3 bases, with 19 bases sitting between them.

CDR3 loop: CATSRDRDSYEQYF. The CDR3 DNA reads as TGTGCCACCAGCCGCGACAGGGACTCCTACGAGCAGTACTTC. The rearrangement links TRBV15 to TRBJ2-7; 7 bases line up with TRBD1. The ends lost 5 bases at V and 0 bases at J; junction bases unmatched: 4. Germline V gene data show CDR1 as LNHNV and CDR2 as YYDKDF (reference sequence). The CDR3 has 14 residues.

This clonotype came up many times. CDR3 protein: CSARTPLAASDEQYF. Written as DNA, the CDR3 is TGCAGTGCTAGAACCCCGCTGGCTGCTAGTGACGAGCAGTACTTC. V is TRBV20-1 and J is TRBJ2-7; D ambiguous. CDR1 is DFQATT, CDR2 SNEGSKA, per germline (reference sequence). V was clipped by 2 bases and J by 5 bases, with 19 bases between them. This CDR3 region has 15 residues.

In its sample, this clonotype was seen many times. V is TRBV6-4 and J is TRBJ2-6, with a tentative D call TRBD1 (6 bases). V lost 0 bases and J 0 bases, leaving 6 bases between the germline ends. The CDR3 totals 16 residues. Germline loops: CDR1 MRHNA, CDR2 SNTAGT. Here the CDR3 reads CASSDSDSSGANVLTF. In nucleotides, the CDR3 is TGTGCCAGCAGTGACTCGGACAGCTCTGGGGCCAACGTCCTGACTTTC.

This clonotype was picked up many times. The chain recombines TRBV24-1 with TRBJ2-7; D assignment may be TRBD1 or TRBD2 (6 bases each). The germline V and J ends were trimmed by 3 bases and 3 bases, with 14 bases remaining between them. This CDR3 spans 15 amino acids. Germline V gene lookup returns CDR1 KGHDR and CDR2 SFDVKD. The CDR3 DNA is TGTGCCACCAGTGATGGGAGGACAGCCTACTACGAGCAGTACTTC. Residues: CATSDGRTAYYEQYF.

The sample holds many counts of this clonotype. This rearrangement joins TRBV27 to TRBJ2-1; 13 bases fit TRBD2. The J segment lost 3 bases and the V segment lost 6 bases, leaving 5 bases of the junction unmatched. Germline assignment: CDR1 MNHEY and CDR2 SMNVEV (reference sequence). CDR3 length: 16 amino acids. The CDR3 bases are TGTGCCAGCAGCCTCCGACTAGCGGGAGGCTACAATGAGCAGTTCTTC. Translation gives CASSLRLAGGYNEQFF.

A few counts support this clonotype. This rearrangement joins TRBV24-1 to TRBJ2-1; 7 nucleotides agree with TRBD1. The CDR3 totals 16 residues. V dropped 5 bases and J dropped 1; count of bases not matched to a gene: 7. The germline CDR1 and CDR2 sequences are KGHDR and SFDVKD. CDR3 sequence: CATSGYRGLSYNEQFF. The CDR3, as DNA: TGTGCCACCAGTGGTTACAGGGGTTTATCCTACAATGAGCAGTTCTTC.

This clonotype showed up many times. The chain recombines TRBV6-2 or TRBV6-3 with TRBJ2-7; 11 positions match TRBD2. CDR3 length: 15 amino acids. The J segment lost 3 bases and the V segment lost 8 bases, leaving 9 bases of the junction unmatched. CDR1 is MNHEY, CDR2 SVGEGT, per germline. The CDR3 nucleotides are TGTGCCAGCCGGCCGGGACTAGCGGCCTTCTACGAGCAGTACTTC. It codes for CASRPGLAAFYEQYF.

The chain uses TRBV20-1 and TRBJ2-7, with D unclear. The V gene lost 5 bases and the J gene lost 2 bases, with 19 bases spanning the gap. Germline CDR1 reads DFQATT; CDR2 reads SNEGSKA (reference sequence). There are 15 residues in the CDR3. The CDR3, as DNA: TGCAGTGCTCACTTACCAGGAAGTGTCACCTACGAGCAGTACTTC. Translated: CSAHLPGSVTYEQYF.

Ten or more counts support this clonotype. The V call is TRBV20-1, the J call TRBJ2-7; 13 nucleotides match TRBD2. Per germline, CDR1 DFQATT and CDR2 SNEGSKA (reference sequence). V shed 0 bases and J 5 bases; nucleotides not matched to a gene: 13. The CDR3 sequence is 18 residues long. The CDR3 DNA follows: TGCAGTGCTAGAGATCCCATTACTAGCGGGAGGGCCAATAACGAGCAGTACTTC. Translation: CSARDPITSGRANNEQYF.

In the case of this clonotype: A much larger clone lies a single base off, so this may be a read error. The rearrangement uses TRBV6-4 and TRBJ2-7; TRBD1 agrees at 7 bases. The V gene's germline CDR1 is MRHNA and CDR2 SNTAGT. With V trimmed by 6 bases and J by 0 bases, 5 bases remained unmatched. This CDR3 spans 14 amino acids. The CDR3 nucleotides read TGTGCCAGCAGGACCGGGACAGCCTCCTACGAGCAGTACTTC. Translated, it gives CASRTGTASYEQYF.